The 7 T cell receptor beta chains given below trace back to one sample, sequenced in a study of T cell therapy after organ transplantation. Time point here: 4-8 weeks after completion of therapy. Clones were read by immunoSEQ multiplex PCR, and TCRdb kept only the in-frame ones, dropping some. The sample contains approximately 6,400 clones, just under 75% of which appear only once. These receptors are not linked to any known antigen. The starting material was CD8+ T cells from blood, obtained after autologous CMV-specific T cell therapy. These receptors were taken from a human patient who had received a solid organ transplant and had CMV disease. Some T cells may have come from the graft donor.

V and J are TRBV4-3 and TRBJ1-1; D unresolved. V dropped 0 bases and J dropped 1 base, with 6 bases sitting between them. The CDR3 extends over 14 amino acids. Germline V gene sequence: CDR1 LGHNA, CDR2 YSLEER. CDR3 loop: CASSQEPGNTEAFF. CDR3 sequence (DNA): TGCGCCAGCAGCCAAGAACCCGGGAACACTGAAGCTTTCTTT.

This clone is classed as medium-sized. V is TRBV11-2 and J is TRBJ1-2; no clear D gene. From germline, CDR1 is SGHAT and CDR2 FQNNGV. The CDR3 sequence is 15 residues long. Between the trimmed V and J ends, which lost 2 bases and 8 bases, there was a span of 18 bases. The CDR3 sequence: CASSLSPSGGDGYTF. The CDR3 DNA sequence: TGTGCCAGCAGCTTATCCCCCTCGGGAGGAGACGGCTACACCTTC.

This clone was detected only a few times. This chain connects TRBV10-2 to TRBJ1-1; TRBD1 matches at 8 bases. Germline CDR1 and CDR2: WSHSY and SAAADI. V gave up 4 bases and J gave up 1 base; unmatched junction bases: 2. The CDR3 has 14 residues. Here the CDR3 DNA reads TGCGCCAGCAGTGGGACAGGGAGGAACACTGAAGCTTTCTTT. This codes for CASSGTGRNTEAFF.

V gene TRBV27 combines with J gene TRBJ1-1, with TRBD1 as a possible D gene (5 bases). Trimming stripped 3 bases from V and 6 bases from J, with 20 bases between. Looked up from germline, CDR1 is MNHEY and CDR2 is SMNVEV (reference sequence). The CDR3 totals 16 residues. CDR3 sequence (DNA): TGTGCCAGCAGTTTGGCCCCCCGGACACCCCCCTCTGAAGCTTTCTTT. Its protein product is CASSLAPRTPPSEAFF.

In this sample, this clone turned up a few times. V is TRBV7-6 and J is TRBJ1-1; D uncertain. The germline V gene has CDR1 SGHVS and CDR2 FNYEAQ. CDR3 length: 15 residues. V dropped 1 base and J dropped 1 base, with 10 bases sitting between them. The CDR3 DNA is TGTGCCAGCAGCTTAGGTGCCAGGTCGAACACTGAAGCTTTCTTT. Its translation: CASSLGARSNTEAFF.

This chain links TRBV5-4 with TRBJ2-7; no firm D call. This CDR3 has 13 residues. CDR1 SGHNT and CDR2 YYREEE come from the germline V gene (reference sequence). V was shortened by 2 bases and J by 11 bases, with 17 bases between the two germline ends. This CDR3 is CASSFRSAGEEYF. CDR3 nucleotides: TGTGCCAGCAGCTTTAGATCTGCTGGTGAGGAGTACTTC.

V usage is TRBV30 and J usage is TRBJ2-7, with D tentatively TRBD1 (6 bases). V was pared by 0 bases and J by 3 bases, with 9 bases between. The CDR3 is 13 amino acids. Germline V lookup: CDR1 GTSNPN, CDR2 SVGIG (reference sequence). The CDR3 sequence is CAWSVKGHYEQYF. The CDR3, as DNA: TGTGCCTGGAGTGTAAAGGGACACTACGAGCAGTACTTC.